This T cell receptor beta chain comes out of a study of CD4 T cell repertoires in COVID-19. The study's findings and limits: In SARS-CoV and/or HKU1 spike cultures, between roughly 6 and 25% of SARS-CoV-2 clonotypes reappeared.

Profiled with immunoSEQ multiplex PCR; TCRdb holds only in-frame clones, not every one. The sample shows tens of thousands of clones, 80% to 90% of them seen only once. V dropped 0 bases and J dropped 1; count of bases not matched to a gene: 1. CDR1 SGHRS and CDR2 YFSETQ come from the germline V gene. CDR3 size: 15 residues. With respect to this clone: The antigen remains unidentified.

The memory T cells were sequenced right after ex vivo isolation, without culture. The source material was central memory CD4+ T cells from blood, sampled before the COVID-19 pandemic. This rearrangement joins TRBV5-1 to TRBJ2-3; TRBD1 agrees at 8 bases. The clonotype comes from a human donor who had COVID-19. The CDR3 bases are TGCGCCAGCAGCTTGGCGGGACAGGGCACAGATACGCAGTATTTT. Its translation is CASSLAGQGTDTQYF. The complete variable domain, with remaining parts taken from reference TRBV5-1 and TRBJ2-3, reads KAGVTQTPRYLIKTRGQQVTLSCSPISGHRSVSWYQQTPGQGLQFLFEYFSETQRNKGNFPGRFSGRQFSNSRSEMNVSTLELGDSALYLCASSLAGQGTDTQYFGPGTRLTVL.